Below, 29 T cell receptor beta chains from the same sample are listed, as sequenced in a study of blood T cell repertoires in COVID-19. Sequencing used immunoSEQ multiplex PCR; TCRdb keeps in-frame clones, though not all of them. The table records over 200,000 clones, approximately 90% of them present only once. Sequenced material: peripheral blood. All receptors come from a man in his thirties or forties with COVID-19, enrolled during active disease.

This chain links TRBV19 with TRBJ1-5; 8 bases map to TRBD1. Germline V gene lookup returns CDR1 LNHDA and CDR2 SQIVND (reference sequence). The CDR3 contains 16 residues. V was clipped by 3 bases and J by 3 bases; unmatched bases: 7. CDR3 region: CASSIGQGRINQPQHF. CDR3 DNA: TGTGCCAGTAGTATCGGACAGGGCAGAATCAATCAGCCCCAGCATTTT.

This clone was detected only a few times. The V gene is TRBV7-9, the J gene TRBJ1-1, with TRBD1 as a possible D gene (5 bases). Trimming pared 2 bases from V and 1 base from J, leaving 8 bases between. The CDR3 extends over 14 amino acids. Germline V CDR1 and CDR2: SEHNR, FQNEAQ (reference sequence). CDR3 region: CASSLPGPNTEAFF. CDR3 bases: TGTGCCAGCAGCTTACCAGGGCCGAACACTGAAGCTTTCTTT.

The J gene is TRBJ2-2, the V gene TRBV7-7; D might be TRBD1 (6 bases). V was pared by 5 bases and J by 0 bases, with 13 bases between. In germline, CDR1 is SSHAT, CDR2 FNYEAQ (reference sequence). The CDR3 runs 16 residues. The CDR3 protein is CASSKRTATNTGELFF. CDR3 nucleotide sequence: TGTGCCAGCAGCAAAAGGACAGCTACGAACACCGGGGAGCTGTTTTTT.

The V call is TRBV9, the J call TRBJ2-7; D gene unclear. Trimming cost V 3 bases and J 1 base, with 14 bases left between them. The CDR3 extends over 15 amino acids. Germline loops: CDR1 SGDLS, CDR2 YYNGEE. The chain's CDR3 is CASSAYTGLSYEQYF. The CDR3 bases are TGTGCCAGCAGCGCTTATACCGGGTTGTCCTACGAGCAGTACTTC.

The rearrangement uses TRBV5-8 and TRBJ2-1; D unclear. V was pared by 0 bases and J by 2 bases, with 9 bases between. The CDR3 runs 15 residues. Per germline, CDR1 SGHTS and CDR2 YDEGEE. DNA for the CDR3: TGTGCCAGCAGCTTGGAAGCGTGGCCCTACAATGAGCAGTTCTTC. This sequence encodes CASSLEAWPYNEQFF.

The chain links TRBV7-3 to TRBJ1-1, with 8 bases fitting TRBD1. CDR3 length: 14 residues. Germline V lookup: CDR1 SGHTA, CDR2 FQGTGA. V was clipped by 5 bases and J by 6 bases; unmatched bases: 8. This CDR3 is CASSPGQVSAEAFF. Written as DNA, the CDR3 is TGTGCCAGCAGCCCGGGACAGGTCTCTGCTGAAGCTTTCTTT.

The chain couples TRBV5-6 to TRBJ1-6, with 10 bases identical to TRBD1. The CDR3 contains 16 residues. J gave up 6 bases and V 4 bases, and 7 bases lay outside the gene matches. Germline assignment: CDR1 SGHDT and CDR2 YYEEEE. The CDR3 DNA reads TGTGCCAGCAGCAACCTAAGGACAGGGGGTAATTCACCCCTCCACTTT. This codes for CASSNLRTGGNSPLHF.

This clone showed up just once. The V call is TRBV12-5, the J call TRBJ1-4; D is ambiguous. The CDR3 runs 14 residues. V was trimmed by 1 base and J by 6 bases, leaving 9 bases between them. Germline loops: CDR1 LGHNT, CDR2 FRNRAP. CDR3: CASGLGSQDEKLFF. The DNA of the CDR3 is TGTGCTAGTGGTTTGGGAAGCCAGGATGAAAAACTGTTTTTT.

V and J are TRBV18 and TRBJ2-1; D gene uncertain. The germline V gene has CDR1 KGHSH and CDR2 LQKENI. The ends were cut back, 0 bases at V and 8 bases at J, with 8 bases in the middle. CDR3 length: 13 amino acids. Written as DNA, the CDR3 is TGTGCCAGCTCACCACCCCCTCCTGATGAGCAGTTCTTC. It specifies CASSPPPPDEQFF.

The chain uses TRBV28 and TRBJ2-1; D not resolved. From germline, CDR1 is MDHEN and CDR2 SYDVKM. The CDR3 totals 16 residues. V lost 4 bases and J 3 bases, leaving 16 bases between the germline ends. Here the CDR3 reads CASSSRDSSRYNEQFF. The CDR3 bases are TGTGCCAGCAGTTCCCGAGACTCAAGTCGCTACAATGAGCAGTTCTTC.

The J gene is TRBJ1-2, the V gene TRBV21-1. TRBV21-1 is annotated as a pseudogene. The CDR3 runs 17 residues. The CDR3 loop reads CASSSQGGGATNYGYTF. The CDR3, as DNA: TGTGCCAGCAGCTCACAAGGGGGGGGCGCGACGAACTATGGCTACACCTTC.

On this clone: An end of the junction differs from the germline gene, which may be a read error. V and J are TRBV6-1 and TRBJ2-7; D perhaps matches TRBD1 (6 bases). CDR1 and CDR2 (germline): MNHNS, SASEGT. The CDR3 is made up of 13 amino acids. CDR3 sequence reads: CASREGQSYEQYF. DNA for the CDR3: TGTGCCAGCAGGGAAGGACAGTCCTACGAGCAGTACTTC.

This chain links TRBV24-1 with TRBJ1-2; 9 bases line up with TRBD1. The V gene's germline CDR1 is KGHDR and CDR2 SFDVKD. This CDR3 spans 14 amino acids. The ends lost 4 bases at V and 5 bases at J; junction bases unmatched: 4. The CDR3 DNA reads as TGTGCCACCAGTGAAGTGGACAGGGGTTATGGCTACACCTTC. It is translated as CATSEVDRGYGYTF.

The J gene is TRBJ2-3, the V gene TRBV9, with a weak D call TRBD1 (6 bases). Trimming removed 1 base at V and 0 bases at J, with 12 bases between. The CDR3 length is 16 residues. Germline CDR1 and CDR2: SGDLS and YYNGEE. CDR3 nucleotide sequence: TGTGCCAGCAGCGTAAACAGGGAACTGAGCACAGATACGCAGTATTTT. Its protein product is CASSVNRELSTDTQYF.

The V call is TRBV13, the J call TRBJ2-2; D perhaps matches TRBD2 (6 bases). This CDR3 has 14 residues. The V end lost 5 bases, the J end lost 6 bases, and 13 bases lay between the germline ends. The germline gives CDR1 PRHDT, CDR2 FYEKMQ (reference sequence). The DNA for the CDR3 is TGTGCCAGCAGCACTAGCAATTTGGCCGGGGAGCTGTTTTTT. This encodes CASSTSNLAGELFF.

V and J are TRBV2 and TRBJ1-5, with 10 nucleotides matching TRBD1. Germline V gene lookup returns CDR1 SNHLY and CDR2 FYNNEI. The CDR3 runs 16 residues. V shed 2 bases, J shed 1 base, and the junction held 2 bases outside the gene matches. The DNA of the CDR3 is TGTGCCAGCAGTGAACGGACAGGGGGGAGCAATCAGCCCCAGCATTTT. Translating it yields CASSERTGGSNQPQHF.

The rearrangement uses TRBV27 and TRBJ1-2, with 10 bases fitting TRBD1. The CDR3 spans 14 residues. Germline trimming cut 5 bases from V and 6 bases from J; bases unmatched to any gene: 6. The germline gives CDR1 MNHEY, CDR2 SMNVEV (reference sequence). The CDR3 bases are TGTGCCAGCAGTGTTACGGACAGGGGGGATGGCTACACCTTC. Amino acids: CASSVTDRGDGYTF.

The V gene is TRBV6-5, the J gene TRBJ2-1; D unclear. This CDR3 contains 15 residues. The germline V and J ends were trimmed by 2 bases and 0 bases, with 8 bases remaining between them. Germline V gene lookup returns CDR1 MNHEY and CDR2 SVGAGI. This chain's CDR3 is CASSYGWSSYNEQFF. CDR3 DNA: TGTGCCAGCAGTTACGGCTGGAGCTCCTACAATGAGCAGTTCTTC.

V is TRBV6-2 or TRBV6-3 and J is TRBJ2-3, with 7 bases aligning to TRBD1. This CDR3 comprises 17 residues. Unmatched junction bases numbered 10, after V lost 2 bases and J lost 2 bases. Germline assignment: CDR1 MNHEY and CDR2 SVGEGT. This CDR3 reads CASSYPSQGTHTDTQYF. CDR3 coding DNA: TGTGCCAGCAGTTACCCTTCACAGGGGACACACACAGATACGCAGTATTTT.

This sequence joins TRBV19 and TRBJ1-1; maybe TRBD1 (5 bases). V was pared by 5 bases and J by 2 bases, with 9 bases between. Germline-derived CDR1 and CDR2 are LNHDA and SQIVND (reference sequence). This CDR3 has 13 amino acids. The CDR3 bases are TGTGCCAGTAGTGCAGGGATCAACACTGAAGCTTTCTTT. It codes for CASSAGINTEAFF.

This rearrangement joins TRBV7-9 to TRBJ1-5; 7 bases agree with TRBD1. V was pared by 4 bases and J by 4 bases, with 7 bases of the junction left unmatched. This CDR3 region has 15 residues. The germline V gene encodes CDR1 SEHNR and CDR2 FQNEAQ (reference sequence). The CDR3 DNA sequence: TGTGCCAGCAGCTCCGGGGGACAGATTAATCAGCCCCAGCATTTT. Protein sequence: CASSSGGQINQPQHF.

The V gene is TRBV6-5, the J gene TRBJ1-4, with TRBD1 as a possible D gene (6 bases). Germline V gives CDR1 MNHEY, CDR2 SVGAGI. V was clipped by 5 bases and J by 8 bases, with 12 bases between them. This CDR3 contains 13 residues. CDR3: CASSIQGFEKLFF. For the CDR3, the DNA is TGTGCCAGCAGTATACAGGGTTTCGAAAAACTGTTTTTT.

V gene TRBV6-6 combines with J gene TRBJ2-1; D remains unclear. V lost 4 bases and J 7 bases, leaving 11 bases between the germline ends. CDR1 is MNHNY, CDR2 SVGAGI, per germline (reference sequence). This CDR3 is 13 amino acids long. CDR3 coding DNA: TGTGCCAGCAGTTTGGGCAGCCCTAATGAGCAGTTCTTC. Protein: CASSLGSPNEQFF.

The CDR3 loop reads CASSEAIFTGRGGYTF. CDR3 nucleotides: TGTGCCAGCAGTGAAGCCATATTTACAGGGAGAGGCGGCTACACCTTC. The chain combines TRBV6-1 with TRBJ1-2, with D perhaps TRBD1 (6 bases). The CDR3 extends over 16 amino acids. Deletions cut 0 bases from V and 8 bases from J, with 19 bases between. CDR1 is MNHNS, CDR2 SASEGT, per germline.

This clone was counted a few times. The rearrangement uses TRBV19 and TRBJ1-6, with D tentatively TRBD1 (6 bases). This CDR3 spans 15 amino acids. Germline loops: CDR1 LNHDA, CDR2 SQIVND (reference sequence). V lost 9 bases to trimming and J lost 6 bases, with 18 bases between them. CDR3 nucleotides: TGTGCCAGCAAGGAAACGGGACAACTTAATTCACCCCTCCACTTT. This translates into CASKETGQLNSPLHF.

V is TRBV4-3 and J is TRBJ1-6, with 8 positions matching TRBD1. The length of the CDR3 is 17 residues. The germline V gene encodes CDR1 LGHNA and CDR2 YSLEER. Trimming cost V 0 bases and J 10 bases; bases outside gene matches: 11. CDR3 DNA: TGCGCCAGCAGCCAAGATCTTGAAGGGACAGGCAGGTCACCCCTCCACTTT. It yields the protein CASSQDLEGTGRSPLHF.

This clone is a singleton in its sample. This chain joins TRBV6-6 and TRBJ1-3; no clear D gene. CDR1 and CDR2 (germline): MNHNY, SVGAGI (reference sequence). The CDR3 sequence is 15 residues long. Written as DNA, the CDR3 is TGTGCTTCAGCAGTTAAGGAGGGTTTTCGAAACACCATATATTTT. Its protein is CASAVKEGFRNTIYF.

This clone was seen a few times. The rearrangement joins TRBV7-8 to TRBJ2-7, with D possibly TRBD1 on 6 matching bases. Germline CDR1 reads SGHVS; CDR2 reads FQNEAQ. The CDR3 runs 18 residues. Between the trimmed V and J ends, which lost 2 bases and 3 bases, there was a span of 23 bases. The DNA of the CDR3 is TGTGCCAGCAGCTTATCCCCGTCGTCGGGGACACACGTCTACGAGCAGTACTTC. Protein sequence: CASSLSPSSGTHVYEQYF.

The CDR3 loop is CASSPLVSSGYTF. The CDR3 nucleotides read TGTGCCAGCAGTCCCCTCGTTAGCAGCGGCTACACCTTC. The chain employs TRBV27 and TRBJ1-2; D is ambiguous. Per the germline V gene, CDR1 is MNHEY and CDR2 is SMNVEV (reference sequence). V was cut by 5 bases and J by 8 bases, with 15 bases left in between. This CDR3 contains 13 residues.